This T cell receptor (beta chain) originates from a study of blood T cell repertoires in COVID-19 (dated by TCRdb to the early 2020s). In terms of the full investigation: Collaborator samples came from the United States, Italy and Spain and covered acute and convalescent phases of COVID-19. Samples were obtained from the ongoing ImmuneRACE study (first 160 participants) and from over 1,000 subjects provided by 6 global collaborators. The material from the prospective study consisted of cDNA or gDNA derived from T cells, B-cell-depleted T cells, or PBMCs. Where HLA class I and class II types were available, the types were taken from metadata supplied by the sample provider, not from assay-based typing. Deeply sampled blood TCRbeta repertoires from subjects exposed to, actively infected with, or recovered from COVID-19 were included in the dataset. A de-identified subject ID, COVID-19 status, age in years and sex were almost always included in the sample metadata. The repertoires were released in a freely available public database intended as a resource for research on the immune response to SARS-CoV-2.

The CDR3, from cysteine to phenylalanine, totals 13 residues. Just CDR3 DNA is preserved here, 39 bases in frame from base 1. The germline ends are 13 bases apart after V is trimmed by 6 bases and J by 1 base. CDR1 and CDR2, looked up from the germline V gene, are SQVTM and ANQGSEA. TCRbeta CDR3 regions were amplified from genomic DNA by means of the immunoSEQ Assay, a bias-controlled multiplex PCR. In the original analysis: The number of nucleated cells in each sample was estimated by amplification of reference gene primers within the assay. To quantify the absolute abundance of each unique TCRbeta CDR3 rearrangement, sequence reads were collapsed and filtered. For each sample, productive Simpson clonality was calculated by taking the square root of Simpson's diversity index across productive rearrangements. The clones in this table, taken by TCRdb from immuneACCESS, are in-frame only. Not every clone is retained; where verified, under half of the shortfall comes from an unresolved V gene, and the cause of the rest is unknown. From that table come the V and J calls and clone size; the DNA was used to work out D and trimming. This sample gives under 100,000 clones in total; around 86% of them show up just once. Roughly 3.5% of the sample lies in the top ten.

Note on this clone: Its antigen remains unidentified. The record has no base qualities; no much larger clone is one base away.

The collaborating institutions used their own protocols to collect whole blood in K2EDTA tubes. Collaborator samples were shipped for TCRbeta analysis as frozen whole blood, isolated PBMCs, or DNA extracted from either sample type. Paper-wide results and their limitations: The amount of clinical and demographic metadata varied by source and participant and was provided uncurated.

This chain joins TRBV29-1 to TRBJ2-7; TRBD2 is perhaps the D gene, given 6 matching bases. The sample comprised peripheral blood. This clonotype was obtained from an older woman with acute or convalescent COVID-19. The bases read TGCAGCGTCCAGCCTAGCGTTTCCTACGAGCAGTACTTC. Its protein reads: CSVQPSVSYEQYF.